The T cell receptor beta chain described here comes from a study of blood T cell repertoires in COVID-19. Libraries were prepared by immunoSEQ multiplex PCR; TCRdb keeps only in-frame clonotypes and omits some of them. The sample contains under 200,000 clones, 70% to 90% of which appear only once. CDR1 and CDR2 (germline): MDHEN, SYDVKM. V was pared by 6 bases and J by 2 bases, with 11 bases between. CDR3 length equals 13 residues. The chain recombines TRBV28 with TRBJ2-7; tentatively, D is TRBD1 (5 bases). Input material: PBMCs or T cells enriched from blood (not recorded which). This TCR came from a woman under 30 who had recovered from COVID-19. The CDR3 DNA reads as TGTGCCAGCAGACCCCCGACAGCCTACGAGCAGTACTTC. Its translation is CASRPPTAYEQYF.